The clone carrying this T cell receptor beta chain has just a few counts. Antigen unknown. All donors were healthy Caucasians. This entry belongs to a study of identical twins. One entry per CDR3 protein, called by TCRdb with MiXCR from the 5' RACE reads. The sample has around 680,000 distinct CDR3 sequences, about 9.4% seen once. Trimming left V 4 bases short and J 2 bases short, with 11 bases between. This CDR3 is 15 amino acids long. CDR1 and CDR2 from the germline V gene are MNHEY and SVGEGT. Regarding the study as a whole: The study found weaker excess twin sharing in beta out-of-frame sequences.

The sample also formed part of further work on yellow fever vaccine responses in identical twins.

The chain recombines TRBV6-2 or TRBV6-3 with TRBJ2-2; possibly TRBD1 or TRBD2 for D (5 bases each). Material for sequencing was PBMCs. The receptor's source is a woman in her late teens or twenties in good health. The CDR3 loop is CASSSGPKNTGELFF. The CDR3, as DNA: TGTGCCAGCAGTTCGGGACCGAAAAACACCGGGGAGCTGTTTTTT.